These T cell receptor beta chains were read from a single sample in a study of T cells in Graves' hyperthyroidism and ophthalmopathy. Via MiXCR, TCRdb re-called the multiplex PCR reads, giving one row per CDR3 protein. This table has more than 500,000 distinct CDR3 sequences, about 15% appearing once. What was sequenced was blood. The source of these receptors is a woman aged 25 to 39 with Graves' ophthalmopathy. CDR3s include the opening cysteine and the closing phenylalanine or tryptophan. The D gene is left open where the match is weak. A row's size may be missing; if present it is once, few, many or a size class.

clone size: many
V gene: TRBV20-1
J gene: TRBJ2-7
D gene: TRBD1
CDR3 DNA: TGCAGTGCCACTCCGGGACAGGGGGTATTCGACGAGCAGTACTTC
CDR3 protein: CSATPGQGVFDEQYF

clone size: NA
V gene: TRBV6-2/TRBV6-3
J gene: TRBJ2-7
D gene: TRBD2
CDR3 DNA: TGTGCCAGCAGTTGCTCCGCGGGAGGGGACGAGCAGTACTTC
CDR3 protein: CASSCSAGGDEQYF

clone size: many
V gene: TRBV6-2/TRBV6-3
J gene: TRBJ2-1
D gene: TRBD2
CDR3 DNA: TGTGCCAGCAGTTACTCGGGACTAGCGGGCCATCTCTCCTACAATGAGCAGTTCTTC
CDR3 protein: CASSYSGLAGHLSYNEQFF

clone size: once
V gene: TRBV20-1
J gene: TRBJ2-2
D gene: TRBD2
CDR3 DNA: TGCAGTGCTAGGCGGGAGAGTCCCGGGGAGCTGTTTTTT
CDR3 protein: CSARRESPGELFF

clone size: NA
V gene: TRBV28
J gene: TRBJ1-2
D gene: NA
CDR3 DNA: TGTGCCAGCAGGGCCGGGACGGGCTACACCTTC
CDR3 protein: CASRAGTGYTF

clone size: NA
V gene: TRBV27
J gene: TRBJ1-1
D gene: NA
CDR3 DNA: TGTGCCAGCTTTCAACAGTCCGAGTATTTCTTT
CDR3 protein: CASFQQSEYFF

clone size: many
V gene: TRBV28
J gene: TRBJ2-1
D gene: NA
CDR3 DNA: TGTGCCAGCGAAACCGGGAGCGGGCTTACCTACAATGAGCAGTTCTTC
CDR3 protein: CASETGSGLTYNEQFF

clone size: NA
V gene: TRBV10-3
J gene: TRBJ2-1
D gene: TRBD2
CDR3 DNA: TGTGCCATCAGGCTGACTAGCGGGGGCAATGAGCAGTTCTTC
CDR3 protein: CAIRLTSGGNEQFF

clone size: many
V gene: TRBV20-1
J gene: TRBJ2-3
D gene: NA
CDR3 DNA: TGCAGTGCTAGAGGATACACCGGAGAACGCACAGATACGCAGTATTTT
CDR3 protein: CSARGYTGERTDTQYF

clone size: NA
V gene: TRBV12-3/TRBV12-4
J gene: TRBJ1-1
D gene: NA
CDR3 DNA: TGTGCCAGCAGTTTAAGTATAGACACTGAAGCTTTCTTT
CDR3 protein: CASSLSIDTEAFF

clone size: few
V gene: TRBV4-3
J gene: TRBJ1-2
D gene: NA
CDR3 DNA: TGCGCCAGCAGCCAAGCATCGAGAAACTATGGCTACACCTTC
CDR3 protein: CASSQASRNYGYTF

clone size: many
V gene: TRBV12-3/TRBV12-4
J gene: TRBJ2-7
D gene: NA
CDR3 DNA: TGTGCCAGCAGTCTCCGACTAGTCAGCCCCTACGAGCAGTACTTC
CDR3 protein: CASSLRLVSPYEQYF

clone size: few
V gene: TRBV28
J gene: TRBJ1-4
D gene: NA
CDR3 DNA: TGTGCCAGCAGTTTATTCGGCGGAGGTCTTAATGAAAAACTGTTTTTT
CDR3 protein: CASSLFGGGLNEKLFF

clone size: many
V gene: TRBV7-3
J gene: TRBJ2-1
D gene: NA
CDR3 DNA: TGTGCCAGCAGCTTGCAGGGAGGCCCCCATGAGCAGTTCTTC
CDR3 protein: CASSLQGGPHEQFF

clone size: few
V gene: TRBV20-1
J gene: TRBJ1-1
D gene: NA
CDR3 DNA: TGCAGTGCTACAACTGACCAGAACACTGAAGCTTTCTTT
CDR3 protein: CSATTDQNTEAFF

clone size: NA
V gene: TRBV28
J gene: TRBJ2-1
D gene: NA
CDR3 DNA: TGTGCCAGCAGTTTAGATAGCCAACGGGAGTTCTTC
CDR3 protein: CASSLDSQREFF

clone size: many
V gene: TRBV12-3/TRBV12-4
J gene: TRBJ2-7
D gene: NA
CDR3 DNA: TGTGCCAGCAGTTTAGAGGTTTCGGCCGACTCCTACGAGCAGTACTTC
CDR3 protein: CASSLEVSADSYEQYF

clone size: NA
V gene: TRBV19
J gene: TRBJ2-2
D gene: NA
CDR3 DNA: TGTGCCACCACGAACACCGGGGAGCTGTTTTTT
CDR3 protein: CATTNTGELFF

clone size: many
V gene: TRBV6-1
J gene: TRBJ2-3
D gene: NA
CDR3 DNA: TGTGCCAGCAGTTATTTGGCGGGGAAAGATACGCAGTATTTT
CDR3 protein: CASSYLAGKDTQYF

clone size: many
V gene: TRBV28
J gene: TRBJ2-5
D gene: TRBD1
CDR3 DNA: TGTGCCAGCAGTCCAACCTACCGACAGGGCCAAGAGACCCAGTACTTC
CDR3 protein: CASSPTYRQGQETQYF

clone size: many
V gene: TRBV28
J gene: TRBJ2-7
D gene: NA
CDR3 DNA: TGTGCCAGCAGTTCCCCCGAAGTCGAGCAGTACTTC
CDR3 protein: CASSSPEVEQYF

clone size: many
V gene: TRBV15
J gene: TRBJ2-2
D gene: TRBD2
CDR3 DNA: TGTGCCACCAGCTGGGGGGGCACCGGGGAGCTGTTTTTT
CDR3 protein: CATSWGGTGELFF

clone size: many
V gene: TRBV30
J gene: TRBJ2-1
D gene: NA
CDR3 DNA: TGTGCCTGGAGTGTACTGGCCCCTGGAAAGTTCTTC
CDR3 protein: CAWSVLAPGKFF

clone size: many
V gene: TRBV28
J gene: TRBJ2-7
D gene: TRBD2
CDR3 DNA: TGTGCCAGCAGTTTTTCTTTTAGCGGGAGGTTGAGGTACGAGCAGTACTTC
CDR3 protein: CASSFSFSGRLRYEQYF

clone size: many
V gene: TRBV29-1
J gene: TRBJ1-1
D gene: NA
CDR3 DNA: TGCAGCGTTGAAGATCACGGGGGAAACTTGAACACTGAAGCTTTCTTT
CDR3 protein: CSVEDHGGNLNTEAFF